These 9 T cell receptor beta chains share one sample of origin, sequenced in a study of cytomegalovirus exposure and HLA in healthy donors. Assay used: immunoSEQ multiplex PCR; TCRdb lists only in-frame clones, some missing. This table holds tens of thousands of clones, about 95% found once. Specimen: PBMCs. These receptors were collected from a man aged 18 to 35 in good health and CMV-seropositive.

The gene calls are TRBV30 and TRBJ2-1; 9 bases are a match to TRBD1. Germline values: CDR1 GTSNPN, CDR2 SVGIG (reference sequence). CDR3 length: 14 amino acids. Unmatched junction bases numbered 9, after V lost 2 bases and J lost 10 bases. CDR3 amino acids: CAWSWDRVSAEQFF. CDR3 sequence (DNA): TGTGCCTGGAGTTGGGACAGGGTTTCGGCCGAGCAGTTCTTC.

The chain is built from TRBV5-4 and TRBJ1-1; TRBD1 matches 12 bases. V shed 4 bases, J shed 8 bases, and the junction held 9 bases outside the gene matches. This CDR3 region has 15 residues. CDR1 SGHNT and CDR2 YYREEE come from the germline V gene (reference sequence). CDR3 loop: CASSRPPGQGAEAFF. The DNA of the CDR3 is TGTGCCAGCAGCCGACCTCCGGGACAGGGGGCGGAAGCTTTCTTT.

CDR3 sequence reads: CASGLREQFF. In DNA form, the CDR3 reads TGTGCCAGCGGGCTAAGGGAGCAGTTCTTC. The rearrangement uses TRBV28 and TRBJ2-1; D call uncertain. The V end was cut by 8 bases, the J end by 10 bases, with 9 bases between. The CDR3 covers 10 residues. CDR1 and CDR2 (germline): MDHEN, SYDVKM.

The rearrangement joins TRBV19 to TRBJ1-2; D is unresolved. This CDR3 contains 13 residues. Trimming removed 1 base from V and 4 bases from J, with 7 bases in between. Germline V gene sequence: CDR1 LNHDA, CDR2 SQIVND (reference sequence). The CDR3 coding sequence is TGTGCCAGTAGTATAGGCGCAATCTATGGCTACACCTTC. It translates to CASSIGAIYGYTF.

The rearrangement uses TRBV30 and TRBJ2-1, with 7 bases identical to TRBD1. The CDR3 sequence is 15 residues long. Germline V gene sequence: CDR1 GTSNPN, CDR2 SVGIG (reference sequence). Germline trimming cut 4 bases from V and 5 bases from J; bases unmatched to any gene: 11. CDR3 loop: CAWTTPGQRNNEQFF. In DNA form, the CDR3 reads TGTGCCTGGACGACACCGGGACAGAGAAACAATGAGCAGTTCTTC.

This chain connects TRBV14 to TRBJ1-1; D is ambiguous. This CDR3 comprises 15 residues. Trimming removed 3 bases at V and 1 base at J, with 12 bases between. Germline loops: CDR1 SGHDN, CDR2 FVKESK. The CDR3 loop reads CASSQSMGTNTEAFF. Written as DNA, the CDR3 is TGTGCCAGCAGCCAGTCCATGGGCACGAACACTGAAGCTTTCTTT.

This clone showed up just once. The chain links TRBV27 to TRBJ1-1, with TRBD1 matching 8 bases. The germline V gene has CDR1 MNHEY and CDR2 SMNVEV (reference sequence). With V trimmed by 8 bases and J by 1 base, 6 bases remained unmatched. The CDR3 runs to 14 residues. CDR3 in amino acids: CASHPGGSNTEAFF. CDR3 in DNA: TGTGCCAGCCATCCAGGGGGCTCGAACACTGAAGCTTTCTTT.

In DNA form, the CDR3 reads TGTGCCAGCAGCGCCTATAATAGCGGAGATACGCAGTATTTT. The encoded protein is CASSAYNSGDTQYF. The chain has TRBV9 and TRBJ2-3; possibly TRBD2 for D (6 bases). Germline-derived CDR1 and CDR2 are SGDLS and YYNGEE. V lost 3 bases and J 5 bases, leaving 13 bases between the germline ends. This CDR3 has 14 residues. Full variable domain (missing parts from reference TRBV9 and TRBJ2-3): DSGVTQTPKHLITATGQRVTLRCSPRSGDLSVYWYQQSLDQGLQFLIQYYNGEERAKGNILERFSAQQFPDLHSELNLSSLELGDSALYFCASSAYNSGDTQYFGPGTRLTVL.

The gene calls are TRBV5-1 and TRBJ1-1; 10 bases line up with TRBD1. Germline V gene lookup returns CDR1 SGHRS and CDR2 YFSETQ. The trim removed 4 bases at V and 4 bases at J, leaving 1 base unmatched. The CDR3 extends over 13 amino acids. The CDR3 spells CASSRTGGTEAFF. DNA for the CDR3: TGCGCCAGCAGCCGGACAGGGGGCACTGAAGCTTTCTTT.